This is a list of T cell receptor beta chains from one sample in a study of OX40 agonist ivuxolimab in advanced cancers. Sequencing used immunoSEQ multiplex PCR; TCRdb keeps in-frame clones, though not all of them. This sample has about 51,000 clones; around nine tenths occur once, and the top ten carry approximately 3.8%. The sample consisted of CD4+ or CD8+ T cells sorted from blood, taken in a trial of the OX40 agonist ivuxolimab. These receptors originate from an adult with an advanced solid tumor such as melanoma, head and neck, liver or kidney cancer. Each CDR3 is given with its conserved first and last residue. Fields, in order: J gene, V gene, D gene, clone size, CDR3 length, CDR3 protein, CDR3 DNA. D genes are given only for firm matches. The size field is filled for only some rows; it gives once, few, many or a size class.

TRBJ2-7 TRBV5-4 TRBD2 . 15 CASSAATSGKYEQYF TGTGCCAGCAGCGCCGCGACTAGCGGAAAATACGAGCAGTACTTC
TRBJ1-1 TRBV7-3 . few 14 CASSLGPRNTEAFF TGTGCCAGCAGCTTGGGTCCACGGAACACTGAAGCTTTCTTT
TRBJ2-5 TRBV2 TRBD2 . 13 CASTRTSGETQYF TGTGCCAGCACTCGGACTAGCGGGGAGACCCAGTACTTC
TRBJ2-6 TRBV15 . . 14 CATAHREGANVLTF TGTGCCACCGCTCACAGGGAAGGGGCCAACGTCCTGACTTTC
TRBJ1-1 TRBV6-1 . . 11 CASSDNTEAFF TGTGCCAGCAGTGATAACACTGAAGCTTTCTTT
TRBJ2-7 TRBV25-1 TRBD1 . 13 CASSGDRAPEQYF TGTGCCAGCAGTGGAGACAGGGCCCCCGAGCAGTACTTC
TRBJ2-3 TRBV18 . . 13 CASSPAGPDTQYF TGTGCCAGCTCTCCCGCAGGCCCCGATACGCAGTATTTT
TRBJ1-2 TRBV5-1 . once 13 CASSFARENGYTF TGCGCCAGCAGCTTTGCCAGGGAAAACGGCTACACCTTC
TRBJ2-7 TRBV7-9 TRBD1 . 15 CASSRRDSVSYEQYF TGTGCCAGCAGCCGACGGGACAGTGTCTCCTACGAGCAGTACTTC
TRBJ1-2 TRBV14 TRBD1 . 14 CASSSDRGISGYTF TGTGCCAGCAGCTCCGACAGGGGCATTAGTGGCTACACCTTC
TRBJ2-5 TRBV10-3 TRBD2 . 14 CAISRQREFETQYF TGTGCCATCAGTAGACAGCGGGAGTTCGAGACCCAGTACTTC
TRBJ2-5 TRBV12-5 TRBD2 . 16 CASGFATGGRQKTQYF TGTGCTAGTGGTTTTGCAACGGGGGGGAGACAAAAGACCCAGTACTTC
TRBJ2-1 TRBV7-8 . . 18 CASSLRSSGPLIYNEQFF TGTGCCAGCAGCTTACGGTCATCGGGACCCTTAATCTACAATGAGCAGTTCTTC
TRBJ1-5 TRBV9 . . 13 CASSVGPWQPQHF TGTGCCAGCAGCGTAGGTCCCTGGCAGCCCCAGCATTTT
TRBJ2-7 TRBV28 . . 12 CASRPTSYEQYF TGTGCCAGCAGGCCTACATCCTACGAGCAGTACTTC
TRBJ1-1 TRBV19 . . 15 CASSTLPGMNTEAFF TGTGCCAGTAGTACCCTCCCGGGTATGAACACTGAAGCTTTCTTT
TRBJ2-5 TRBV5-8 . few 13 CASSLGDKETQYF TGTGCCAGCAGCTTGGGAGATAAAGAGACCCAGTACTTC
TRBJ2-7 TRBV2 . . 13 CASKRGEDYEQCF TGTGCCAGCAAGAGGGGTGAGGACTACGAGCAGTGCTTC
TRBJ2-5 TRBV28 TRBD2 . 15 CASSLTSGGRETQYF TGTGCCAGCAGTTTGACTAGCGGGGGGCGAGAGACCCAGTACTTC
TRBJ1-3 TRBV7-9 . . 13 CASSLAVGNTIYF TGTGCCAGCAGCTTAGCCGTGGGAAACACCATATATTTT
TRBJ1-2 TRBV7-9 . . 13 CASSLGLYYGYTF TGTGCCAGCAGCTTAGGGCTTTACTATGGCTACACCTTC
TRBJ1-4 TRBV30 . . 17 CAWSAPPLGGGNEKLFF TGTGCCTGGAGTGCCCCACCGTTAGGGGGGGGTAATGAAAAACTGTTTTTT
TRBJ2-5 TRBV5-6 . . 12 CASTGPQETQYF TGTGCCAGCACGGGGCCACAAGAGACCCAGTACTTC
TRBJ1-1 TRBV27 . . 14 CASSFKGGGTEAFF TGTGCCAGCAGTTTTAAGGGAGGTGGCACTGAAGCTTTCTTT
TRBJ2-3 TRBV7-9 . . 13 CASSPPGADTQYF TGTGCCAGCAGCCCACCGGGGGCAGATACGCAGTATTTT
TRBJ1-2 TRBV19 . once 12 CASKQDNYGYTF TGTGCCAGTAAACAGGATAACTATGGCTACACCTTC
TRBJ1-6 TRBV18 TRBD1 few 14 CASSPVQGDSPLHF TGTGCCAGCTCCCCAGTCCAGGGGGATTCACCCCTCCACTTT
TRBJ2-7 TRBV5-5 . . 13 CASSLDRLGEQYF TGTGCCAGCAGCTTGGACAGGTTGGGCGAGCAGTACTTC
TRBJ2-5 TRBV11-3 . . 16 CASSRGRTGGGETQYF TGTGCCAGCAGTCGGGGTCGAACAGGGGGAGGGGAGACCCAGTACTTC
TRBJ2-3 TRBV7-6 TRBD2 once 16 CASSSSGSKVRDTQYF TGTGCCAGCAGTTCTAGCGGGAGTAAGGTCAGAGATACGCAGTATTTT
TRBJ2-3 TRBV4-1 TRBD1 . 16 CASSQGPDRGTDTQYF TGCGCCAGCAGCCAAGGCCCGGACAGGGGAACAGATACGCAGTATTTT
TRBJ2-7 TRBV15 . few 13 CATSRGRSYEQYF TGTGCCACCAGCAGAGGACGGAGTTACGAGCAGTACTTC
TRBJ2-3 TRBV10-1 TRBD2 . 14 CASRSAGGTDTQYF TGCGCCAGCAGATCAGCGGGGGGCACAGATACGCAGTATTTT
TRBJ1-1 TRBV5-1 . . 13 CASSPQNWPEAFF TGCGCCAGCAGCCCCCAAAATTGGCCTGAAGCTTTCTTT
TRBJ1-5 TRBV6-1 . . 19 CASSEEIAGWVGANQPQHF TGTGCCAGCAGTGAAGAAATCGCGGGCTGGGTAGGGGCCAATCAGCCCCAGCATTTT
TRBJ2-1 TRBV5-6 TRBD1 . 15 CASSPWDRVYNEQFF TGTGCCAGCAGCCCGTGGGACAGGGTGTACAATGAGCAGTTCTTC
TRBJ2-2 TRBV5-1 . . 15 CASSPNRFNTGELFF TGCGCCAGCAGCCCGAACAGGTTTAACACCGGGGAGCTGTTTTTT
TRBJ1-1 TRBV5-4 TRBD1 . 13 CASSPTGNTEAFF TGTGCCAGCAGCCCGACAGGGAATACTGAAGCTTTCTTT
TRBJ2-5 TRBV5-1 TRBD1 . 14 CASSSGQAAETQYF TGCGCCAGCAGCTCTGGACAGGCGGCCGAGACCCAGTACTTC
TRBJ1-6 TRBV27 . . 18 CASSLEYRGFSYNSPLHF TGTGCCAGCAGTTTAGAGTATCGGGGTTTTTCCTATAATTCACCCCTCCACTTT
TRBJ2-1 TRBV6-5 TRBD2 . 14 CASTPGLGSNEQFF TGTGCCAGCACACCGGGACTAGGAAGTAATGAGCAGTTCTTC
TRBJ2-7 TRBV6-1 . . 13 CASRQTPSYEQYF TGTGCCAGCAGACAAACACCCTCCTACGAGCAGTACTTC
TRBJ2-1 TRBV4-1 . . 16 CASSQEGRSDVGGQFF TGCGCCAGCAGCCAAGAAGGGCGGTCGGACGTTGGCGGGCAGTTCTTC
TRBJ1-5 TRBV5-5 TRBD1 once 15 CASSFLDRAYQPQHF TGTGCCAGCAGCTTCTTAGACAGGGCCTATCAGCCCCAGCATTTT
TRBJ2-1 TRBV9 TRBD1 . 16 CASSAPGQSFYNEQFF TGTGCCAGCAGCGCGCCGGGACAGAGTTTCTACAATGAGCAGTTCTTC
TRBJ1-1 TRBV13 . once 12 CASSQQRGQTFF TGTGCCAGCAGCCAACAGCGGGGCCAAACTTTCTTT
TRBJ1-5 TRBV30 TRBD1 . 17 CAWSVYRGSYSNQPQHF TGTGCCTGGAGTGTGTACAGGGGGAGCTATAGCAATCAGCCCCAGCATTTT
TRBJ1-5 TRBV9 . . 14 CASSADLVGQPQHF TGTGCCAGCAGCGCCGACCTCGTCGGTCAGCCCCAGCATTTT
TRBJ2-7 TRBV11-1 . . 13 CASSFQGVNEQYF TGTGCCAGCAGCTTCCAGGGCGTGAACGAGCAGTACTTC
TRBJ1-1 TRBV2 . . 13 CASKDFMNTEAFF TGTGCCAGCAAAGATTTCATGAACACTGAAGCTTTCTTT
TRBJ2-1 TRBV15 . . 15 CATSFEKSGDRPEFF TGTGCCACCAGCTTCGAGAAGTCAGGGGATCGGCCTGAGTTCTTC
TRBJ1-3 TRBV11-2 . . 14 CASSPTGTGNTIYF TGTGCCAGCAGCCCAACAGGGACTGGAAACACCATATATTTT
TRBJ2-1 TRBV7-2 TRBD1 . 13 CASRGGAYNEQFF TGTGCCAGCAGAGGGGGCGCCTACAATGAGCAGTTCTTC
TRBJ2-3 TRBV5-8 . once 18 CASSLSGIEGLLADTQYF TGTGCCAGCAGCTTGAGCGGAATTGAGGGCCTTCTGGCAGATACGCAGTATTTT
TRBJ2-7 TRBV7-6 TRBD2 . 15 CASSLGGANSYEQYF TGTGCCAGCAGCTTGGGAGGGGCGAATTCCTACGAGCAGTACTTC
TRBJ2-1 TRBV19 . . 15 CASSIAPSSYNEQFF TGTGCCAGTAGTATCGCACCCAGCTCCTACAATGAGCAGTTCTTC